The 23 T cell receptor beta chains reported below all come from one sample, sequenced in a study of blood T cell repertoires in COVID-19 (TCRdb year 2020). The library was obtained by the immunoSEQ multiplex PCR assay. Sourced from immuneACCESS, this table was stored by TCRdb with only in-frame sequences that have V and J called. A share of the clones is absent; for the studies checked, an unresolved V gene accounts for under half, and the remainder has no known explanation. The sample includes some 150,000 clones, with roughly 79% observed a single time. Roughly 8.1% of the sample goes to the ten largest clones. The sample was peripheral blood. The origin of the receptors is a woman aged 60-75 years with active or convalescent COVID-19.

The rearrangement uses TRBV3-1 (or the pseudogene TRBV3-2) and TRBJ1-1; D remains unclear. This CDR3 region has 16 residues. Between the trimmed V and J ends, which lost 1 base and 4 bases, there was a span of 16 bases. Germline V gene sequence: CDR1 LGHDT, CDR2 YNNKEL (reference sequence). The CDR3 nucleotides are TGTGCCAGCAGCCAAGGGCTACTCGGGATCGGCACTGAAGCTTTCTTT. Translating it yields CASSQGLLGIGTEAFF.

This rearrangement joins TRBV19 to TRBJ2-2; D not certain. The germline V and J ends were trimmed by 5 bases and 1 base, with 5 bases remaining between them. Germline CDR1 and CDR2: LNHDA and SQIVND (reference sequence). The CDR3 covers 13 residues. This CDR3 reads CASSVVNTGELFF. DNA of the CDR3: TGTGCCAGTAGTGTCGTGAACACCGGGGAGCTGTTTTTT.

The J gene is TRBJ2-1, the V gene TRBV7-9; the match to TRBD1 covers 7 bases. This CDR3 region has 16 residues. CDR1 and CDR2 (germline): SEHNR, FQNEAQ (reference sequence). V gave up 1 base and J gave up 9 bases; unmatched junction bases: 12. Written as DNA, the CDR3 is TGTGCCAGCAGCTTAGTCCCCAGGGACAGTTGGGGTGAGCAGTTCTTC. Protein sequence: CASSLVPRDSWGEQFF.

The CDR3 sequence is CASSLDNLGPSRHEQFF. CDR3 in DNA: TGTGCCAGCAGCTTAGATAACTTGGGGCCCAGCCGCCATGAGCAGTTCTTC. The chain is built from TRBV7-8 and TRBJ2-1, with D maybe TRBD1 (5 bases). The CDR3 runs 17 residues. CDR1 and CDR2 (germline): SGHVS, FQNEAQ. V lost 1 base, J lost 8 bases, and 21 bases lay in between.

This chain links TRBV2 with TRBJ1-4; possibly TRBD1 for D (6 bases). Germline-derived CDR1 and CDR2 are SNHLY and FYNNEI. Between the trimmed V and J ends, which lost 8 bases and 6 bases, there was a span of 10 bases. The CDR3 is 12 residues long. The CDR3 region has the DNA TGTGCCAGCGGCAGGGGCTATGAAAAACTGTTTTTT. This translates into CASGRGYEKLFF.

This clone was seen a handful of times. The genes are TRBV18 and TRBJ1-2; D might be TRBD1 (6 bases). The length of the CDR3 is 16 residues. Germline assignment: CDR1 KGHSH and CDR2 LQKENI. V lost 2 bases and J 4 bases, leaving 17 bases between the germline ends. The CDR3 sequence is CASSPSQQGASYGYTF. CDR3 in DNA: TGTGCCAGCTCACCAAGTCAACAGGGTGCCTCCTATGGCTACACCTTC.

The rearrangement links TRBV30 to TRBJ2-7; 9 positions agree with TRBD1. V trimming: 3 bases; J trimming: 6 bases; junction bases outside the gene matches: 9. The CDR3 extends over 14 amino acids. CDR1 and CDR2 (germline): GTSNPN, SVGIG (reference sequence). The CDR3 DNA follows: TGTGCCTGGAGGGGGGACAGGGATGAATCCGAGCAGTACTTC. It yields the protein CAWRGDRDESEQYF.

DNA of the CDR3: TGCGCCAGCAGCCAAGATCAGGGGCCCAATTCACCCCTCCACTTT. Its translation: CASSQDQGPNSPLHF. The gene calls are TRBV4-3 and TRBJ1-6, with a possible D match to TRBD1 (6 bases). Per germline, CDR1 LGHNA and CDR2 YSLEER. There are 15 residues in the CDR3. V lost 0 bases to trimming and J lost 7 bases, with 10 bases between them.

This sequence joins TRBV15 and TRBJ2-1; D possibly corresponds to TRBD2 (6 bases). The germline V gene has CDR1 LNHNV and CDR2 YYDKDF (reference sequence). The V gene lost 3 bases and the J gene lost 6 bases, with 12 bases spanning the gap. This CDR3 comprises 14 residues. CDR3 nucleotide sequence: TGTGCCACCAGCAGTGGTATAGCGGTCAATGAGCAGTTCTTC. Amino acid sequence: CATSSGIAVNEQFF.

This chain connects TRBV9 to TRBJ1-2, with TRBD1 matching 12 bases. CDR3 length equals 16 residues. After removal of 0 bases from V and 4 bases from J, the junction contained 4 bases not matched to a gene. Germline V gene sequence: CDR1 SGDLS, CDR2 YYNGEE. For the CDR3, the DNA is TGTGCCAGCAGCGTAGCTGGGACAGGGGGCTTCTATGGCTACACCTTC. This sequence encodes CASSVAGTGGFYGYTF.

This clone showed up just a few times. The CDR3 sequence: CASSRDRRNTEAFF. DNA for the CDR3: TGTGCCAGTAGCAGGGACAGGAGGAACACTGAAGCTTTCTTT. This rearrangement joins TRBV19 to TRBJ1-1; TRBD1 agrees at 8 bases. The V and J ends lost 6 bases and 1 base, in that order; junction bases with no gene match: 4. This CDR3 spans 14 amino acids. Germline V CDR1 and CDR2: LNHDA, SQIVND (reference sequence).

This clone was detected only once. The rearrangement links TRBV28 to TRBJ1-3; perhaps TRBD1 as D (6 bases). Germline-derived CDR1 and CDR2 are MDHEN and SYDVKM. Deletions cut 8 bases from V and 1 base from J, with 12 bases between. The CDR3 totals 14 residues. This chain's CDR3 is CASGFRGSGNTIYF. CDR3 coding DNA: TGTGCCAGCGGATTCAGGGGTTCTGGAAACACCATATATTTT. Together with reference TRBV28 and TRBJ1-3, the CDR3 gives the full variable domain: DVKVTQSSRYLVKRTGEKVFLECVQDMDHENMFWYRQDPGLGLRLIYFSYDVKMKEKGDIPEGYSVSREKKERFSLILESASTNQTSMYLCASGFRGSGNTIYFGEGSWLTVV.

The rearrangement links TRBV5-5 to TRBJ2-2; tentatively, D is TRBD1 (5 bases). Trimming removed 0 bases from V and 7 bases from J, with 10 bases in between. CDR1 is SGHKS, CDR2 YYEKEE, per germline (reference sequence). CDR3 length equals 14 residues. CDR3 in amino acids: CASSLVQGGGELFF. CDR3 coding DNA: TGTGCCAGCAGCTTGGTCCAGGGCGGCGGGGAGCTGTTTTTT.

This clone was observed a few times. Here the CDR3 reads CASSPEGNTGELFF. CDR3 bases: TGCGCCAGCAGCCCGGAGGGCAACACCGGGGAGCTGTTTTTT. The genes are TRBV5-1 and TRBJ2-2; a possible D gene is TRBD2 (6 bases). Germline CDR1 reads SGHRS; CDR2 reads YFSETQ. V lost 4 bases and J 2 bases, leaving 9 bases between the germline ends. CDR3 length: 14 residues. Full variable domain (missing parts from reference TRBV5-1 and TRBJ2-2): KAGVTQTPRYLIKTRGQQVTLSCSPISGHRSVSWYQQTPGQGLQFLFEYFSETQRNKGNFPGRFSGRQFSNSRSEMNVSTLELGDSALYLCASSPEGNTGELFFGEGSRLTVL.

This clone showed up just once. V is TRBV25-1 and J is TRBJ2-5; 8 nucleotides align to TRBD2. Germline CDR1 MGHDK, CDR2 SYGVNS. The length of the CDR3 is 17 residues. With 4 bases clipped from V and 2 bases from J, the junction kept 12 bases outside the gene matches. CDR3 residues: CASSAPRGGGLQETQYF. CDR3 bases: TGTGCCAGCAGTGCCCCGAGGGGCGGGGGGCTTCAAGAGACCCAGTACTTC.

In this sample, this clone turned up a few times. V gene TRBV13 combines with J gene TRBJ1-6; possible D gene TRBD1, 6 bases. Trimming shortened V by 5 bases and J by 10 bases, and 18 bases separated the two germline ends. The germline V gene encodes CDR1 PRHDT and CDR2 FYEKMQ (reference sequence). The CDR3 has 15 amino acids. The CDR3 spells CASSAYRVNPSPLHF. The DNA of the CDR3 is TGTGCCAGCAGCGCCTACAGGGTCAACCCATCACCCCTCCACTTT.

V and J are TRBV9 and TRBJ2-1; D gene ambiguous. The CDR3 is made up of 16 amino acids. Trimming removed 0 bases at V and 0 bases at J, with 10 bases between. CDR1 and CDR2 from the germline V gene are SGDLS and YYNGEE. In DNA form, the CDR3 reads TGTGCCAGCAGCGTAGGAACCAGTACCTCCTACAATGAGCAGTTCTTC. Translation gives CASSVGTSTSYNEQFF.

The chain carries TRBV7-2 and TRBJ1-5; TRBD1 aligns across 7 bases. Germline CDR1 and CDR2: SGHTA and FQGNSA. With 3 bases clipped from V and 3 bases from J, the junction kept 5 bases outside the gene matches. The CDR3 extends over 15 amino acids. The CDR3 bases are TGTGCCAGCAGCTTGTACAGGGGTTCCAATCAGCCCCAGCATTTT. It specifies CASSLYRGSNQPQHF.

In this sample, this clone turned up once. This rearrangement joins TRBV9 to TRBJ2-2; no firm D call. Per germline, CDR1 SGDLS and CDR2 YYNGEE. This CDR3 is built from 17 residues. The V end lost 4 bases, the J end lost 2 bases, and 18 bases lay between the germline ends. CDR3 sequence (DNA): TGTGCCAGCAGCCGGCCCCCAGATCGAGGTAACACCGGGGAGCTGTTTTTT. Protein product: CASSRPPDRGNTGELFF.

The chain employs TRBV6-4 and TRBJ1-1; D is perhaps TRBD1 (6 bases). CDR1 MRHNA and CDR2 SNTAGT come from the germline V gene. The length of the CDR3 is 13 residues. Trimming removed 3 bases from V and 5 bases from J, with 10 bases in between. Here the CDR3 DNA reads TGTGCCAGCAGTGAGACAGGTTGGACTGAAGCTTTCTTT. Residues: CASSETGWTEAFF.

The genes are TRBV5-4 and TRBJ2-1; 9 bases are a match to TRBD1. This CDR3 region has 15 residues. V was pared by 2 bases and J by 8 bases, with 8 bases of the junction left unmatched. Germline assignment: CDR1 SGHNT and CDR2 YYREEE (reference sequence). CDR3: CASSFRDRASDEQFF. The CDR3 region has the DNA TGTGCCAGCAGCTTCCGGGACAGGGCTTCGGATGAGCAGTTCTTC.

V and J are TRBV28 and TRBJ1-2, with D possibly matching TRBD1 (5 bases). Per germline, CDR1 MDHEN and CDR2 SYDVKM. Trimming shortened V by 5 bases and J by 3 bases, and 7 bases separated the two germline ends. The CDR3 covers 12 residues. In DNA form, the CDR3 reads TGTGCCAGCAGTAAGGGGTACTATGGCTACACCTTC. Encoded protein: CASSKGYYGYTF.

The V call is TRBV7-2, the J call TRBJ1-1; D gene ambiguous. CDR3 size: 14 residues. The V gene lost 2 bases and the J gene lost 0 bases, with 7 bases spanning the gap. Germline assignment: CDR1 SGHTA and CDR2 FQGNSA. CDR3 bases: TGTGCCAGCAGCTTATTCGGGGTGAACACTGAAGCTTTCTTT. Protein product: CASSLFGVNTEAFF.